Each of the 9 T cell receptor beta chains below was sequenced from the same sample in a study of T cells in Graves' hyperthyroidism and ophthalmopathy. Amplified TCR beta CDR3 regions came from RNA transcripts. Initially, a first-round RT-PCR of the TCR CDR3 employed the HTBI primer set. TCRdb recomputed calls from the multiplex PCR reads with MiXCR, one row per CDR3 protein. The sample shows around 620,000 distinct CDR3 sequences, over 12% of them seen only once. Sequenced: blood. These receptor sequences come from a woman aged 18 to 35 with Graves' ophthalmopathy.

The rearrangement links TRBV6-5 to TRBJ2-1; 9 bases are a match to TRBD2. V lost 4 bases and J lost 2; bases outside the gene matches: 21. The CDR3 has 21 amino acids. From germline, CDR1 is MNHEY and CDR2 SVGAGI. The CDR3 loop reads CASSSTGGSGRGEGAYNEQFF. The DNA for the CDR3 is TGTGCCAGCAGTTCAACGGGTGGTAGCGGGAGAGGGGAGGGGGCCTACAATGAGCAGTTCTTC.

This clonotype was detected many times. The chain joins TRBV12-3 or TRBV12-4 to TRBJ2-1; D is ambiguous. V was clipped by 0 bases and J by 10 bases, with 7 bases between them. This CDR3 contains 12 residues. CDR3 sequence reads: CASSLAPGEQFF. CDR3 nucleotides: TGTGCCAGCAGTTTAGCCCCGGGCGAGCAGTTCTTC.

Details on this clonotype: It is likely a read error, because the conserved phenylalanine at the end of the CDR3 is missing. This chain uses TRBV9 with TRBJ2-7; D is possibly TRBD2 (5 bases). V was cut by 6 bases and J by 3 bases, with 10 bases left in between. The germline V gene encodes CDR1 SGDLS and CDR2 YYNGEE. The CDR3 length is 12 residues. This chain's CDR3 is CASTLAGYEQYS. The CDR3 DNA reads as TGTGCCAGCACGCTAGCCGGCTACGAGCAGTACTCC.

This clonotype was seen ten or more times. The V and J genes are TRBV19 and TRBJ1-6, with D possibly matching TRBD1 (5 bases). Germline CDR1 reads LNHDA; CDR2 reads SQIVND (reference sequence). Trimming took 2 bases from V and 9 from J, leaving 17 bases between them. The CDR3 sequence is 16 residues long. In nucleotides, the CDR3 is TGTGCCAGTAGTATAACGGGGGTCGGGTTATCTTCACCCCTCCACTTT. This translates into CASSITGVGLSSPLHF.

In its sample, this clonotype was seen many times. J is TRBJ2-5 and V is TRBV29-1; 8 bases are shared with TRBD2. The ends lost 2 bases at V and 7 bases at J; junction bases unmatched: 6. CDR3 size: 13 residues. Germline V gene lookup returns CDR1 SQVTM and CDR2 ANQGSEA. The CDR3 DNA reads TGCAGCGTTGAATGGACTAGCTTCCGGACCCAGTACTTC. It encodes CSVEWTSFRTQYF.

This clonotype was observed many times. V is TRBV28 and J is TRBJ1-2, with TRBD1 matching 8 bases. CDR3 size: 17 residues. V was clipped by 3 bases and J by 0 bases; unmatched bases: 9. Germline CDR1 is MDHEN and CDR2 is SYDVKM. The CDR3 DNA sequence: TGTGCCAGCAGTTTTCCCCGGACAGGGAGGGCTAACTATGGCTACACCTTC. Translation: CASSFPRTGRANYGYTF.

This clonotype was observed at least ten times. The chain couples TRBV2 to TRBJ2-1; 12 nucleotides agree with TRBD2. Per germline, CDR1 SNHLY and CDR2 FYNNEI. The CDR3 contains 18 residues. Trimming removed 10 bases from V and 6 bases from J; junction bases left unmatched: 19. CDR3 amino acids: CANTPAGLAGGPVNEQFF. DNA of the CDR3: TGTGCCAACACTCCCGCTGGGCTAGCGGGAGGGCCGGTCAATGAGCAGTTCTTC.

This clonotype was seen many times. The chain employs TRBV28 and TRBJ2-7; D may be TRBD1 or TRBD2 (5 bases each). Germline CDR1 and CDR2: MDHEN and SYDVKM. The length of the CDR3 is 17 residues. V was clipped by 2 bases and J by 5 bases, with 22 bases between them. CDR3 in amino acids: CASSLATHGTGSDEQYF. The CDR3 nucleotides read TGTGCCAGCAGTTTAGCAACCCACGGGACGGGGTCTGACGAGCAGTACTTC. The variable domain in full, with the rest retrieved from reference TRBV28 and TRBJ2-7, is DVKVTQSSRYLVKRTGEKVFLECVQDMDHENMFWYRQDPGLGLRLIYFSYDVKMKEKGDIPEGYSVSREKKERFSLILESASTNQTSMYLCASSLATHGTGSDEQYFGPGTRLTVT.

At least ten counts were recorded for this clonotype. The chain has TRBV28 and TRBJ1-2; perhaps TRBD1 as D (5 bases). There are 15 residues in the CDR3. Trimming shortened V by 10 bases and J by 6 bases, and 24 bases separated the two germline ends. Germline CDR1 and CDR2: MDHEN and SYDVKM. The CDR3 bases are TGTGCCATCTCTACAAGGGGTCTCCGTATAAATGGCTACACCTTC. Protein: CAISTRGLRINGYTF.